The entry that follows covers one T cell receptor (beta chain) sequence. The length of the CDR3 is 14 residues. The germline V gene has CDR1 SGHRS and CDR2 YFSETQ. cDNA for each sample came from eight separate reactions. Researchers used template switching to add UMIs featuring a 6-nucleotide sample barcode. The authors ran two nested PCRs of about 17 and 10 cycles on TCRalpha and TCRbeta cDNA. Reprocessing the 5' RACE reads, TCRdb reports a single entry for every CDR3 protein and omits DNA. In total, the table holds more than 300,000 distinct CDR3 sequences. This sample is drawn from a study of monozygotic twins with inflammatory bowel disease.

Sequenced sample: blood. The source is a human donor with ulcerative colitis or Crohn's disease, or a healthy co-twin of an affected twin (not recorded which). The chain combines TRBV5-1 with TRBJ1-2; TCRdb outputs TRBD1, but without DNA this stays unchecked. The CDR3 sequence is CACSEAGAVNGYTF.